This TCR beta chain came from a study of OX40 agonist ivuxolimab in advanced cancers. In the study overall: Ivuxolimab was a fully human IgG2 agonistic monoclonal antibody targeting the costimulatory receptor OX40 (CD134). Intravenous ivuxolimab was administered to patients every 2 weeks at six dose levels: 0.01, 0.1, 0.3, 1.5, 3 and 10 mg/kg. Among the approximately 50 dose-escalation patients, around 20 had hepatocellular carcinoma, approximately 15 melanoma, 9 renal cell carcinoma and 9 head and neck cancer. The dose-escalation cohort was about 86% male with a mean age of 60 years, ranging from about 23 to 85. Patients were allowed to have had prior anti-PD-1, anti-PD-L1 or anti-CTLA-4 therapy, and approximately 40% of the dose-escalation patients had been treated with checkpoint inhibitors. Partial responses were achieved by three dose-escalation patients, of whom one had hepatocellular carcinoma and two had cutaneous melanoma. Peripheral TCRbeta sequencing was intended to test whether TCR sequence diversity was altered and clonal T-cell expansion was caused by ivuxolimab. The paper covers the monotherapy dose-escalation part of the phase I ivuxolimab trial, which included N of about 56 patients. Points the paper makes about the study in general: In the 0.1-3.0 mg/kg groups, partial responders had among the lowest normalized peripheral clonal expansion, particularly in CD8+ T cells. After ivuxolimab, more expanded clones were found on average in CD8+ T cells than in CD4+ T cells. Low levels of normalized T-cell clonal expansion were also seen in some patients who did not respond. The antigen specificity of the peripheral T cells that underwent clonal expansion was not determined. At doses from 0.1 to 3.0 mg/kg, clonal expansion was seen in both CD4+ and CD8+ blood T cells between baseline and week 6.

For sequencing of the TCRbeta CDR3 region, genomic DNA was extracted from the sorted cells. The immunoSEQ Assay was used to sequence the TCRbeta CDR3 regions. TCRdb mirrors the immuneACCESS table, restricted to in-frame sequences. Some clones are absent from its copies; in checked studies, under half trace to an unresolved V gene, and the reason for the others is unknown. Here the sample has 60,000 to 85,000 clones; roughly 90% occur a single time. The ten largest account for 0.3% to 0.45% of the sample. The trial excluded patients who had a history of autoimmune disease or were on systemic immunosuppression. Peripheral blood for TCR sequencing was collected from all dose cohorts at baseline, on cycle 4 day 1, and on cycle 7 day 1. The samples were drawn from a first-in-human, open-label, multicenter phase I dose-escalation trial of ivuxolimab. Adults with locally advanced or metastatic melanoma, renal cell, hepatocellular, or head and neck squamous cell carcinoma were enrolled in the trial. Before TCR sequencing, CD4+ T cells and CD8+ T cells were sorted from peripheral blood as separate populations.

Details on this clone: This clone's antigen is unknown. It has no much larger one-base neighbor in the sample; base qualities were not kept.

From its cysteine to its phenylalanine, the CDR3 spans 15 amino acids. Solely the CDR3 DNA is kept, with 45 bases framed from the first base. CDR1 and CDR2 are drawn from the germline V gene (reference sequence): PRHDT, FYEKMQ. At the junction V is shortened by 1 base and J by 3 bases, with 10 bases in between. This TCR came from an adult with an advanced solid tumor such as melanoma, head and neck, liver or kidney cancer. The chain employs TRBV13 and TRBJ2-1, with the identity of the D gene unclear. The sample here was CD4+ or CD8+ T cells sorted from blood, taken in a trial of the OX40 agonist ivuxolimab. CDR3 sequence: CASSLDAGNYNEQFF. The sequence in DNA is TGTGCCAGCAGCTTAGATGCAGGCAACTACAATGAGCAGTTCTTC.